Shown below are 10 T cell receptor beta chains from a single sample sequenced in a study of shared clonotypes between healthy human individuals. The repertoire was sequenced with immunoSEQ multiplex PCR; TCRdb's copy has only in-frame clones and lacks some. Among some 2 million clones listed, about 94% were seen once. Only CD45RO-negative cells positively selected for CCR7 counted as naive CD8 cells, so terminally differentiated effector memory CD45RA+ cells were excluded. Sequenced: naive CD8+ T cells sorted from blood. The receptors here all came from a young man in good health.

The CDR3 here is CASSYRDQGQETQYF. The DNA of the CDR3 is TGTGCCAGCAGTTATCGAGATCAGGGTCAAGAGACCCAGTACTTC. The chain couples TRBV6-5 to TRBJ2-5; the D gene is possibly TRBD1 (5 bases). With 3 bases removed from V and 2 bases from J, the gap between germline ends came to 13 bases. This CDR3 contains 15 residues. The germline gives CDR1 MNHEY, CDR2 SVGAGI.

The chain combines TRBV9 with TRBJ2-1, with D perhaps TRBD1 (5 bases). This CDR3 comprises 17 residues. V dropped 4 bases and J dropped 4 bases, with 21 bases sitting between them. Germline loops: CDR1 SGDLS, CDR2 YYNGEE. The CDR3 sequence: CASSHPSDSHEYNEQFF. The CDR3 nucleotides are TGTGCCAGCAGCCACCCATCTGACAGTCACGAGTACAATGAGCAGTTCTTC.

The chain uses TRBV13 and TRBJ2-7; 10 bases are shared with TRBD2. V lost 5 bases, J lost 4 bases, and 11 bases stayed unmatched. The CDR3 runs to 16 residues. The germline V gene encodes CDR1 PRHDT and CDR2 FYEKMQ (reference sequence). The CDR3 region is CASSLPGAGGPYEQYF. The CDR3 DNA reads as TGTGCCAGCAGCCTGCCGGGAGCGGGGGGGCCGTACGAGCAGTACTTC.

The chain links TRBV27 to TRBJ2-5; weak D call: TRBD2 (6 bases). The CDR3 runs to 13 residues. V dropped 3 bases and J dropped 4 bases, with 9 bases sitting between them. The germline gives CDR1 MNHEY, CDR2 SMNVEV (reference sequence). The CDR3 nucleotides read TGTGCCAGCAGTTTCTTCGGGGGAGAGACCCAGTACTTC. It yields the protein CASSFFGGETQYF.

V gene TRBV2 combines with J gene TRBJ2-3; the match to TRBD1 covers 10 bases. The junction had 9 bases not matched to a gene; V was cut back by 7 bases and J by 2 bases. The CDR3 is 16 amino acids. Germline CDR1 is SNHLY and CDR2 is FYNNEI. In DNA form, the CDR3 reads TGTGCCAGCAACCCGACAGGGGGCGCGTTCACAGATACGCAGTATTTT. Protein product: CASNPTGGAFTDTQYF.

The V gene is TRBV5-6, the J gene TRBJ2-7; D might be TRBD2 (5 bases). This CDR3 is built from 13 residues. Trimming took off 4 bases at V and 3 bases at J, with 11 bases between the two ends. The germline V gene has CDR1 SGHDT and CDR2 YYEEEE. Here the CDR3 reads CASSPQRLYEQYF. The CDR3 region has the DNA TGTGCCAGCAGCCCTCAGCGGCTCTACGAGCAGTACTTC.

The V call is TRBV30, the J call TRBJ2-7; 7 nucleotides match TRBD1. CDR1 GTSNPN and CDR2 SVGIG come from the germline V gene (reference sequence). J gave up 3 bases and V 7 bases, and 9 bases lay outside the gene matches. The length of the CDR3 is 13 residues. The CDR3: CASDGQELYEQYF. The CDR3 coding sequence is TGTGCCTCCGACGGACAGGAACTCTACGAGCAGTACTTC.

The chain carries TRBV5-6 and TRBJ2-7; no clear D gene. Looked up from germline, CDR1 is SGHDT and CDR2 is YYEEEE. This CDR3 region has 13 residues. V was pared by 5 bases and J by 6 bases, with 15 bases between. The CDR3 sequence: CASRVRGETEQYF. CDR3 in DNA: TGTGCCAGCAGGGTGCGAGGTGAGACCGAGCAGTACTTC.

The CDR3, as DNA: TGTGCCAGCAGTTACGATGGCGGGGAGCTGTTTTTT. Translated: CASSYDGGELFF. The chain employs TRBV6-5 and TRBJ2-2, with D unclear. This CDR3 spans 12 amino acids. The germline V gene has CDR1 MNHEY and CDR2 SVGAGI. V lost 2 bases, J lost 7 bases, and 5 bases lay in between.

V is TRBV11-1 and J is TRBJ1-2, with TRBD1 as a possible D gene (5 bases). The CDR3 consists of 13 residues. The germline V and J ends were trimmed by 6 bases and 0 bases, with 8 bases remaining between them. The germline V gene encodes CDR1 SGHAT and CDR2 FQDESV (reference sequence). The CDR3 DNA is TGTGCCAGCAGTTTGGACACTAACTATGGCTACACCTTC. Translated, it gives CASSLDTNYGYTF.